The TCR beta chain under discussion was sequenced for a study of blood T cell repertoires in COVID-19. Sequencing used immunoSEQ multiplex PCR; TCRdb keeps in-frame clones, though not all of them. The sample includes hundreds of thousands of clones, roughly 90% of them seen just once. Germline V gives CDR1 MDHEN, CDR2 SYDVKM. The CDR3 loop spans 15 amino acids. Losses at the gene ends were 5 bases for V and 2 bases for J; bases not matched to a gene: 7. The TCR originated in a man aged 40-49 years with acute or convalescent COVID-19. Sequenced sample: peripheral blood. The chain has TRBV28 and TRBJ2-5; 8 bases line up with TRBD2. CDR3 protein: CASSDYSGAQETQYF. In DNA, the CDR3 is TGTGCCAGCAGTGACTATAGCGGGGCACAAGAGACCCAGTACTTC.